This passage covers 15 T cell receptor beta chains from one sample sequenced in a study of OX40 agonist ivuxolimab in advanced cancers. Measured with immunoSEQ multiplex PCR; TCRdb has only the in-frame clones, and not every one. The sample carries about 73,000 clones, 85% to 90% recorded once. Source: CD4+ or CD8+ T cells sorted from blood, taken in a trial of the OX40 agonist ivuxolimab. The receptors here all came from an adult with an advanced solid tumor such as melanoma, head and neck, liver or kidney cancer.

This clone is a singleton in its sample. The rearrangement joins TRBV7-8 to TRBJ2-1, with D tentatively TRBD2 (5 bases). The germline CDR1 and CDR2 sequences are SGHVS and FQNEAQ. The CDR3 has 11 amino acids. The V and J ends lost 3 bases and 9 bases respectively, with 6 bases between them. The CDR3 loop is CASSFGVEQFF. CDR3 DNA sequence: TGTGCCAGCAGCTTCGGGGTTGAGCAGTTCTTC.

The rearrangement links TRBV11-3 to TRBJ2-3; D unclear. Deletions cut 8 bases from V and 4 bases from J, with 13 bases between. The CDR3 totals 13 residues. Germline CDR1 reads SGHNT; CDR2 reads YENEEA. The CDR3 loop is CASAADLPDTQYF. CDR3 in DNA: TGTGCCAGCGCGGCTGACCTCCCAGATACGCAGTATTTT.

A few counts support this clone. CDR3 in DNA: TGTGCCAGCAGCTTAGATCGATTAGGAAACTATGGCTACACCTTC. It yields the protein CASSLDRLGNYGYTF. V is TRBV11-2 and J is TRBJ1-2; D gene uncertain. The CDR3 covers 15 residues. The V gene lost 0 bases and the J gene lost 2 bases, with 10 bases spanning the gap. Germline CDR1 is SGHAT and CDR2 is FQNNGV.

The CDR3 here is CASSLETGPSNQPQHF. CDR3 in DNA: TGCGCCAGCAGCTTGGAGACCGGGCCTAGCAATCAGCCCCAGCATTTT. The V gene is TRBV5-1, the J gene TRBJ1-5, with D unclear. CDR1 is SGHRS and CDR2 is YFSETQ in the germline V gene. The germline V and J ends were trimmed by 0 bases and 0 bases, with 10 bases remaining between them. The CDR3 is made up of 16 amino acids.

V usage is TRBV5-1 and J usage is TRBJ1-5, with D maybe TRBD1 (5 bases). The V end lost 3 bases, the J end lost 0 bases, and 10 bases lay between the germline ends. The germline V gene has CDR1 SGHRS and CDR2 YFSETQ. The CDR3 spans 15 residues. CDR3 DNA sequence: TGCGCCAGCAGCTGGGCAGGGAATAGCAATCAGCCCCAGCATTTT. It yields the protein CASSWAGNSNQPQHF. Drawing the rest from reference TRBV5-1 and TRBJ1-5, the complete variable domain is KAGVTQTPRYLIKTRGQQVTLSCSPISGHRSVSWYQQTPGQGLQFLFEYFSETQRNKGNFPGRFSGRQFSNSRSEMNVSTLELGDSALYLCASSWAGNSNQPQHFGDGTRLSIL.

V and J are TRBV27 and TRBJ2-2, with D perhaps TRBD2 (6 bases). V lost 3 bases to trimming and J lost 4 bases, with 21 bases between them. The germline gives CDR1 MNHEY, CDR2 SMNVEV (reference sequence). The CDR3 runs to 18 residues. CDR3 DNA: TGTGCCAGCAGTTTTGGCAGAGGCCAAGCGCGGGGCACCGGGGAGCTGTTTTTT. It specifies CASSFGRGQARGTGELFF.

The rearrangement joins TRBV7-6 to TRBJ1-3; 10 bases line up with TRBD1. J was trimmed by 0 bases and V by 1 base; bases with no gene match: 6. CDR1 is SGHVS and CDR2 is FNYEAQ in the germline V gene. CDR3 length: 18 residues. The CDR3 DNA is TGTGCCAGCAGCTTAGAGGCTTGGGACAGGGGCTCTGGAAACACCATATATTTT. This encodes CASSLEAWDRGSGNTIYF.

The gene calls are TRBV11-3 and TRBJ1-1; D is possibly TRBD1 (5 bases). CDR3 length: 15 residues. V shed 5 bases and J shed 1 base, with 14 bases lying between them. Germline V gives CDR1 SGHNT, CDR2 YENEEA. CDR3 bases: TGTGCCAGCAGCCCATCGGCAGGGCGGAACACTGAAGCTTTCTTT. It codes for CASSPSAGRNTEAFF.

This rearrangement joins TRBV27 to TRBJ2-3; D not resolved. CDR1 and CDR2 (germline): MNHEY, SMNVEV (reference sequence). The CDR3 is 14 amino acids. V was trimmed by 5 bases and J by 1 base, leaving 10 bases between them. CDR3 residues: CASSPYPGTDTQYF. CDR3 nucleotides: TGTGCCAGCAGTCCATACCCGGGCACAGATACGCAGTATTTT.

The V call is TRBV11-2, the J call TRBJ2-1; 12 bases agree with TRBD2. Germline V gene data show CDR1 as SGHAT and CDR2 as FQNNGV. Unmatched junction bases numbered 4, after V lost 0 bases and J lost 7 bases. CDR3 length: 16 amino acids. In DNA, the CDR3 is TGTGCCAGCAGCTTAGAACTAGCGGGAGGTAGAAATGAGCAGTTCTTC. It is translated as CASSLELAGGRNEQFF.

The chain couples TRBV27 to TRBJ2-4, with D maybe TRBD1 (5 bases). Germline V gene lookup returns CDR1 MNHEY and CDR2 SMNVEV (reference sequence). Trimming took off 2 bases at V and 7 bases at J, with 12 bases between the two ends. This CDR3 is built from 14 residues. The CDR3 protein is CASSLERGVNIQYF. DNA for the CDR3: TGTGCCAGCAGTTTAGAAAGGGGCGTGAACATTCAGTACTTC.

The chain combines TRBV6-1 with TRBJ2-5; D unclear. The germline V gene has CDR1 MNHNS and CDR2 SASEGT. V was cut by 8 bases and J by 5 bases, with 12 bases left in between. The CDR3 runs to 12 residues. CDR3 DNA sequence: TGTGCCAGCGTCGGTACCGTGGAGACCCAGTACTTC. Its translation is CASVGTVETQYF.

This chain connects TRBV5-1 to TRBJ2-7; the match to TRBD2 covers 7 bases. With V trimmed by 4 bases and J by 7 bases, 5 bases remained unmatched. This CDR3 has 12 amino acids. From germline, CDR1 is SGHRS and CDR2 YFSETQ. The CDR3 region has the DNA TGCGCCAGCAGCGTGGCCGGGGGGGAGCAGTACTTC. Its translation is CASSVAGGEQYF.

The gene calls are TRBV14 and TRBJ1-4; no reliable D call. Germline-derived CDR1 and CDR2 are SGHDN and FVKESK. The CDR3 runs 15 residues. Trimming took 4 bases from V and 7 from J, leaving 16 bases between them. In DNA form, the CDR3 reads TGTGCCAGCAGCCCGACGCTGGGGTGGAGTGAAAAACTGTTTTTT. Translated: CASSPTLGWSEKLFF.

The chain combines TRBV18 with TRBJ2-1, with a possible D match to TRBD1 (6 bases). Trimming cost V 6 bases and J 10 bases, with 16 bases left between them. The CDR3 totals 13 residues. Germline CDR1 and CDR2: KGHSH and LQKENI. The CDR3 is CASSPNTQGEQFF. The CDR3 DNA is TGTGCCAGCTCCCCTAATACACAGGGCGAGCAGTTCTTC.